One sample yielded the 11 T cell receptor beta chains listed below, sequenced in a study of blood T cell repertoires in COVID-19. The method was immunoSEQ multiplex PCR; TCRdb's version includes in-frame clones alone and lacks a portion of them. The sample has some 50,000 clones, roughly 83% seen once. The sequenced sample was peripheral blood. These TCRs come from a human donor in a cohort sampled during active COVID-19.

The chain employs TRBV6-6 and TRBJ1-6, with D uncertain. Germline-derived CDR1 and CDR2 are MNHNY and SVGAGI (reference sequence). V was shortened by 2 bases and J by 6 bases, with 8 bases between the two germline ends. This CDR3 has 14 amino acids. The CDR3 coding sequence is TGTGCCAGCAGTTACGAGGGCCGTAATTCACCCCTCCACTTT. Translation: CASSYEGRNSPLHF.

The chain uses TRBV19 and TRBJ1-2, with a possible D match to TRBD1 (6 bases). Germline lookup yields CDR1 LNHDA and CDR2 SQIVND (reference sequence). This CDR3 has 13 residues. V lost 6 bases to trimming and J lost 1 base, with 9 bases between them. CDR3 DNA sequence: TGTGCCAGTAGCCTAGGGGGTAACTATGGCTACACCTTC. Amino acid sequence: CASSLGGNYGYTF.

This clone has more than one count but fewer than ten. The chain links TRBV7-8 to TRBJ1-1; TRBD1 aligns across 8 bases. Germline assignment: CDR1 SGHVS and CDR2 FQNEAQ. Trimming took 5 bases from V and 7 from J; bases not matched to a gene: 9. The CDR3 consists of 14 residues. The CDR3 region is CASSQDRVLGEAFF. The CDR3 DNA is TGTGCCAGCAGCCAGGACAGGGTGCTCGGTGAAGCTTTCTTT.

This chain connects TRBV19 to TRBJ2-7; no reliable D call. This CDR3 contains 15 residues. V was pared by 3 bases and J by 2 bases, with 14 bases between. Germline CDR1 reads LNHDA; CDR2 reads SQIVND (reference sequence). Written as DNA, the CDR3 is TGTGCCAGTAGTATGGGCCAGGTATTGACCTACGAGCAGTACTTC. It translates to CASSMGQVLTYEQYF.

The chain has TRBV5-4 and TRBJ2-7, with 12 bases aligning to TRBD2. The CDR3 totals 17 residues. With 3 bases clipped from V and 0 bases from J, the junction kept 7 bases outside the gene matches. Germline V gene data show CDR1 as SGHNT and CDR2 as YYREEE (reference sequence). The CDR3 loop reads CASSYGLAGFSSYEQYF. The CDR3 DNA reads TGTGCCAGCAGCTACGGACTAGCGGGATTCAGCTCCTACGAGCAGTACTTC.

The CDR3 DNA follows: TGTGCCAGCAGCCCCCCAGTCAGGGCTGAGCAGTTCTTC. Translating gives CASSPPVRAEQFF. V and J are TRBV7-9 and TRBJ2-1; maybe TRBD1 (5 bases). Per germline, CDR1 SEHNR and CDR2 FQNEAQ (reference sequence). V was clipped by 5 bases and J by 9 bases, with 14 bases between them. This CDR3 is built from 13 residues.

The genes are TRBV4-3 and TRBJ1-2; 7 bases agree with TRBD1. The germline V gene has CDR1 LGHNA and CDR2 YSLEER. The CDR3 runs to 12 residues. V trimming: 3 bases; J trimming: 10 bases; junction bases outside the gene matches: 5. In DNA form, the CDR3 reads TGCGCCAGCAGCCACGGGACAGCTTACTACACCTTC. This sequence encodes CASSHGTAYYTF.

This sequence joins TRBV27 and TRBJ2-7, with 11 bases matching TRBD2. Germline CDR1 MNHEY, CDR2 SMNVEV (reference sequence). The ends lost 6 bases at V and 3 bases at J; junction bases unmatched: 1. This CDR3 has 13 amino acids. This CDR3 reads CASRGLADYEQYF. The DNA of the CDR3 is TGTGCCAGCAGGGGACTAGCGGACTACGAGCAGTACTTC.

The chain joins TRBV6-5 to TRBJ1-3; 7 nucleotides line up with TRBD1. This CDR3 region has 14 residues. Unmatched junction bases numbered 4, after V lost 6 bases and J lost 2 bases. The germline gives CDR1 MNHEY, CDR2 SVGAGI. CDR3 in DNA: TGTGCCAGCAGCACCGGGACAGCTGGAAACACCATATATTTT. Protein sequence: CASSTGTAGNTIYF.

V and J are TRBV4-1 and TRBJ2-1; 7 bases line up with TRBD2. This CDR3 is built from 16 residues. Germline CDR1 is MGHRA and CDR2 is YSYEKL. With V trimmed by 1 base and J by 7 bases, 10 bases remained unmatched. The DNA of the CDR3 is TGCGCCAGCAGCCAAGTGGGGGGGTTGGGAACGAATGAGCAGTTCTTC. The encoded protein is CASSQVGGLGTNEQFF.

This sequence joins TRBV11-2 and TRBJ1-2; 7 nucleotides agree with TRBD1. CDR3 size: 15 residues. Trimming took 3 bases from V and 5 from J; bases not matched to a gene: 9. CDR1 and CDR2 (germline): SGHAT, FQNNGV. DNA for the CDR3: TGTGCCAGCAGCTTTCTGGACAGGTTGGGGTATGGCTACACCTTC. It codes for CASSFLDRLGYGYTF.